This T cell receptor beta chain is from a study of technical replicates of blood from several donors (dated by TCRdb to between 2016 and 2019). The CDR3 runs 15 amino acids, cysteine and phenylalanine included. Left in the record is the CDR3 DNA by itself, 45 bases read in frame from the first base. CDR1 and CDR2, per the germline V gene, are SGHRS and YFSETQ. V is clipped by 2 bases and J by 5 bases, and the sequence between their germline boundaries is 16 bases long. The method behind the library was the immunoSEQ multiplex PCR assay. Sourced from immuneACCESS, this table was stored by TCRdb with only in-frame sequences that have V and J called. A share of the clones is absent; for the studies checked, an unresolved V gene accounts for under half, and the remainder has no known explanation. The sample table contains 75,000 to 100,000 clones; only one count was recorded for approximately 94% of them. The leading ten clones occupy about 0.25% of the sample.

Note on this clone: The antigen it binds to is not known. Base qualities are not at hand, and no much larger clone is one base apart.

The chain joins TRBV5-1 to TRBJ1-1; the D gene is perhaps TRBD1, from 6 matching bases. The sequenced sample consisted of T cells isolated from PBMCs. This TCR was recovered from a human donor in good health. The DNA sequence is as follows: TGCGCCAGCAGCTTTAGGGGGGGAAGTTGGACTGAAGCTTTCTTT. This gives the protein CASSFRGGSWTEAFF.